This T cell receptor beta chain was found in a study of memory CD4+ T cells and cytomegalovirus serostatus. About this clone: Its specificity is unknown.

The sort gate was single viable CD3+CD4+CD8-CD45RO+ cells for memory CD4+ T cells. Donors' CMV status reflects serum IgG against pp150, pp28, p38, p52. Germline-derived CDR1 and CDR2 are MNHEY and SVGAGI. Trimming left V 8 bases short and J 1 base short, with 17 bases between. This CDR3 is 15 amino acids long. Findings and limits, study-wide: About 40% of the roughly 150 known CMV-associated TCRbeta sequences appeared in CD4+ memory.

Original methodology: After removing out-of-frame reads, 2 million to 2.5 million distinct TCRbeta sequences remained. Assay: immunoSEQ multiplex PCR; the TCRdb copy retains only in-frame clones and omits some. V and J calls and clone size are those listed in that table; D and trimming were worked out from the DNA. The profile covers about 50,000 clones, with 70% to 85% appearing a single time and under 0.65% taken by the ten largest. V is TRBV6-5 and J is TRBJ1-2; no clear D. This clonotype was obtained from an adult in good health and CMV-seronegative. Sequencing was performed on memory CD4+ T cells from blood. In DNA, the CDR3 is TGTGCCAGCTATAAACCCGCCGGGGTTAACTATGGCTACACCTTC. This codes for CASYKPAGVNYGYTF.